The 6 T cell receptor beta chains listed next were all sequenced from one sample in a study of blood T cell repertoires in COVID-19. TCRdb keeps only in-frame clones here, not all; method: immunoSEQ multiplex PCR. Here the sample spans a few hundred thousand clones, 75% to 90% being singletons. Source material: PBMCs or T cells enriched from blood (not recorded which). The source of these receptors is a man aged 18 to 30 who had recovered from COVID-19.

The chain joins TRBV19 to TRBJ2-5; perhaps TRBD2 as D (5 bases). There are 15 residues in the CDR3. Germline-derived CDR1 and CDR2 are LNHDA and SQIVND (reference sequence). The V end was cut by 5 bases, the J end by 1 base, with 14 bases between. The CDR3 DNA is TGTGCCAGTAGTCCCAGGACTGGCTCCCAAGAGACCCAGTACTTC. Its protein is CASSPRTGSQETQYF.

This rearrangement joins TRBV30 to TRBJ2-7, with D perhaps given as TRBD1 or TRBD2 (5 bases each). V was shortened by 5 bases and J by 2 bases, with 7 bases between the two germline ends. CDR3 length: 11 residues. Per the germline V gene, CDR1 is GTSNPN and CDR2 is SVGIG (reference sequence). Here the CDR3 DNA reads TGTGCCTGGGGGGGAGCCTACGAGCAGTACTTC. It codes for CAWGGAYEQYF.

The chain is built from TRBV12-3 or TRBV12-4 and TRBJ1-4; 8 bases match TRBD1. V was pared by 1 base and J by 15 bases, with 1 base of the junction left unmatched. There are 11 residues in the CDR3. Here the CDR3 DNA reads TGTGCCAGCAGTTTAGGGACAGGGATGTTTTTT. Residues: CASSLGTGMFF.

The CDR3 DNA reads as TGTGCCAGCAGCCAAGACCCCCTAGCGCACAATGAGCAGTTCTTC. Translation: CASSQDPLAHNEQFF. The V call is TRBV4-2, the J call TRBJ2-1, with TRBD2 as a possible D gene (6 bases). Germline CDR1 and CDR2: LGHNA and YNFKEQ. Trimming took 0 bases from V and 5 from J, leaving 11 bases between them. This CDR3 spans 15 amino acids.

The chain combines TRBV5-1 with TRBJ1-1; 9 bases fit TRBD1. CDR3 length: 17 amino acids. After removal of 2 bases from V and 0 bases from J, the junction contained 8 bases not matched to a gene. The V gene's germline CDR1 is SGHRS and CDR2 YFSETQ. The CDR3 DNA is TGCGCCAGCAGCTTCCACAGGGGGCCACTGATGAACACTGAAGCTTTCTTT. Protein sequence: CASSFHRGPLMNTEAFF.

The rearrangement links TRBV6-2 or TRBV6-3 to TRBJ2-3, with D uncertain. Trimming cost V 4 bases and J 4 bases, with 9 bases left between them. This CDR3 has 13 amino acids. Germline V gene sequence: CDR1 MNHEY, CDR2 SVGEGT. The CDR3: CASSLALADTQYF. CDR3 nucleotide sequence: TGTGCCAGCAGTTTGGCCCTGGCAGATACGCAGTATTTT.